The rows below give T cell receptor beta chains drawn from one sample of a study of blood T cell repertoires in COVID-19. The table came from immunoSEQ multiplex PCR; TCRdb's copy has only in-frame clones and leaves some out. The profile shows around 140,000 clones, approximately 81% of them singletons. Sequenced: peripheral blood. Receptors were obtained from a human donor in a cohort sampled during active COVID-19. CDR3s include the opening cysteine and the closing phenylalanine or tryptophan. Each record gives: CDR3 protein, CDR3 DNA, V gene, D gene, J gene, clone size. The D gene is left open where the match is weak. Some rows mark clone size as missing; the rest say once, few, many or name a class of expanded clone.

cdr3_aa: CASSFSSVGYTF
cdr3_nt: TGTGCCAGCAGCTTCTCGTCTGTAGGCTACACCTTC
v_call: TRBV5-5
d_call: .
j_call: TRBJ1-2
clone_size: .

cdr3_aa: CASSQGGGLDEQFF
cdr3_nt: TGTGCCAGCAGCCAAGGGGGGGGACTCGATGAGCAGTTCTTC
v_call: TRBV3-1/TRBV3-2
d_call: TRBD2
j_call: TRBJ2-1
clone_size: .

cdr3_aa: CASSYTGYEQYF
cdr3_nt: TGTGCCAGCAGTTACACCGGCTACGAGCAGTACTTC
v_call: TRBV6-2/TRBV6-3
d_call: .
j_call: TRBJ2-7
clone_size: .

cdr3_aa: CASSSLTSGYNEQFF
cdr3_nt: TGTGCCAGCAGCTCACTGACTAGCGGCTACAATGAGCAGTTCTTC
v_call: TRBV7-9
d_call: TRBD2
j_call: TRBJ2-1
clone_size: once

cdr3_aa: CASSSQPGLTYNEQFF
cdr3_nt: TGCGCCAGCAGCTCTCAACCGGGACTGACGTACAATGAGCAGTTCTTC
v_call: TRBV5-1
d_call: .
j_call: TRBJ2-1
clone_size: .

cdr3_aa: CSLSRQETQYF
cdr3_nt: TGCAGTTTGAGTCGCCAAGAGACCCAGTACTTC
v_call: TRBV20-1
d_call: .
j_call: TRBJ2-5
clone_size: many

cdr3_aa: CASSRGRGTVGDQPQHF
cdr3_nt: TGTGCCAGTAGCCGAGGTAGGGGGACAGTGGGGGATCAGCCCCAGCATTTT
v_call: TRBV19
d_call: TRBD1
j_call: TRBJ1-5
clone_size: .

cdr3_aa: CASSLGNQETQYF
cdr3_nt: TGTGCCAGCTCACTCGGGAACCAAGAGACCCAGTACTTC
v_call: TRBV18
d_call: .
j_call: TRBJ2-5
clone_size: .

cdr3_aa: CASGTSGLGEQYF
cdr3_nt: TGTGCCAGCGGGACTAGCGGCCTCGGGGAGCAGTACTTC
v_call: TRBV9
d_call: TRBD2
j_call: TRBJ2-7
clone_size: once

cdr3_aa: CASSPRTGTDNEQFF
cdr3_nt: TGTGCCAGCTCACCACGGACAGGGACCGATAATGAGCAGTTCTTC
v_call: TRBV18
d_call: TRBD1
j_call: TRBJ2-1
clone_size: .

cdr3_aa: CASSQDRGNYGYTF
cdr3_nt: TGTGCCAGCAGCCAAGACAGGGGGAACTATGGCTACACCTTC
v_call: TRBV4-2
d_call: TRBD1
j_call: TRBJ1-2
clone_size: .

cdr3_aa: CASRPGHNTYNEQFF
cdr3_nt: TGTGCCAGTAGGCCGGGACACAATACCTACAATGAGCAGTTCTTC
v_call: TRBV19
d_call: .
j_call: TRBJ2-1
clone_size: .

cdr3_aa: CASSLLQGENYGYTF
cdr3_nt: TGCGCCAGCAGCTTACTACAGGGGGAGAACTATGGCTACACCTTC
v_call: TRBV5-1
d_call: TRBD1
j_call: TRBJ1-2
clone_size: .

cdr3_aa: CASSPLSSGGYEQYF
cdr3_nt: TGCGCCAGCAGCCCCTTGAGTAGCGGGGGCTACGAGCAGTACTTC
v_call: TRBV5-1
d_call: TRBD2
j_call: TRBJ2-7
clone_size: .

cdr3_aa: CASSTRGDVDGYTF
cdr3_nt: TGTGCCAGCTCCACCCGGGGGGACGTGGATGGCTACACCTTC
v_call: TRBV18
d_call: .
j_call: TRBJ1-2
clone_size: .

cdr3_aa: CASSPPGGRTAGANVLTF
cdr3_nt: TGTGCCAGCTCACCACCGGGGGGTCGCACAGCTGGGGCCAACGTCCTGACTTTC
v_call: TRBV18
d_call: .
j_call: TRBJ2-6
clone_size: .

cdr3_aa: CASSHGTSVVEQYF
cdr3_nt: TGTGCCAGCAGCCATGGGACTAGCGTAGTCGAGCAGTACTTC
v_call: TRBV7-9
d_call: TRBD2
j_call: TRBJ2-7
clone_size: .

cdr3_aa: CASSLAGIGAGTLLETQYF
cdr3_nt: TGTGCCAGCAGCTTAGCGGGGATCGGTGCGGGCACACTACTCGAGACCCAGTACTTC
v_call: TRBV7-9
d_call: .
j_call: TRBJ2-5
clone_size: .

cdr3_aa: CASSQGLAGVFKQYF
cdr3_nt: TGTGCCAGCAGCCAAGGGCTAGCGGGAGTATTTAAGCAGTACTTC
v_call: TRBV14
d_call: TRBD2
j_call: TRBJ2-7
clone_size: .

cdr3_aa: CASRVTGSGETQYF
cdr3_nt: TGTGCCAGCAGAGTAACAGGGAGCGGAGAGACCCAGTACTTC
v_call: TRBV14
d_call: .
j_call: TRBJ2-5
clone_size: .

cdr3_aa: CASSLSRTSEQETQYF
cdr3_nt: TGTGCCAGCAGTTTATCCCGGACTAGCGAACAAGAGACCCAGTACTTC
v_call: TRBV5-6
d_call: TRBD2
j_call: TRBJ2-5
clone_size: once

cdr3_aa: CAWSLPRLAPYNEQFF
cdr3_nt: TGTGCCTGGAGCCTACCCCGACTAGCCCCGTACAATGAGCAGTTCTTC
v_call: TRBV30
d_call: TRBD2
j_call: TRBJ2-1
clone_size: .

cdr3_aa: CASSESSPEQYF
cdr3_nt: TGTGCCAGCAGTGAGTCTAGCCCAGAGCAGTACTTC
v_call: TRBV2
d_call: .
j_call: TRBJ2-7
clone_size: once

cdr3_aa: CASRKGSRNNSPLHF
cdr3_nt: TGTGCCAGCAGGAAAGGGAGCCGTAATAATTCACCCCTCCACTTT
v_call: TRBV5-6
d_call: .
j_call: TRBJ1-6
clone_size: .

cdr3_aa: CASSLRGAYNQPQHF
cdr3_nt: TGTGCCAGCAGCTTACGGGGGGCCTACAATCAGCCCCAGCATTTT
v_call: TRBV5-6
d_call: .
j_call: TRBJ1-5
clone_size: once

cdr3_aa: CASSVAPGAKNIQYF
cdr3_nt: TGTGCCAGCAGCGTAGCACCGGGGGCCAAAAACATTCAGTACTTC
v_call: TRBV9
d_call: .
j_call: TRBJ2-4
clone_size: .

cdr3_aa: CASSQDKQTYEQYF
cdr3_nt: TGCGCCAGCAGCCAAGATAAGCAAACCTACGAGCAGTACTTC
v_call: TRBV4-3
d_call: .
j_call: TRBJ2-7
clone_size: .

cdr3_aa: CACRDWSSGANVLTF
cdr3_nt: TGTGCCTGCCGGGACTGGAGCTCTGGGGCCAACGTCCTGACTTTC
v_call: TRBV28
d_call: .
j_call: TRBJ2-6
clone_size: .

cdr3_aa: CASSSTTSGRAWFF
cdr3_nt: TGTGCCAGCAGCAGCACAACTAGCGGGAGAGCCTGGTTCTTC
v_call: TRBV7-8
d_call: TRBD2
j_call: TRBJ2-1
clone_size: .

cdr3_aa: CAGQGQLPYEQYF
cdr3_nt: TGTGCCGGGCAGGGACAGCTACCTTACGAGCAGTACTTC
v_call: TRBV6-5
d_call: TRBD1
j_call: TRBJ2-7
clone_size: many

cdr3_aa: CASSPPYRAGNTIYF
cdr3_nt: TGTGCCAGCTCACCGCCATACAGGGCTGGAAACACCATATATTTT
v_call: TRBV18
d_call: .
j_call: TRBJ1-3
clone_size: .

cdr3_aa: CASSYPTVAGSREEQYF
cdr3_nt: TGTGCCAGCAGTTATCCGACCGTTGCCGGGAGCAGGGAGGAGCAGTACTTC
v_call: TRBV6-2/TRBV6-3
d_call: .
j_call: TRBJ2-7
clone_size: .

cdr3_aa: CASSLAGTSGRRAGELFF
cdr3_nt: TGTGCCAGCAGCTTAGCCGGGACTAGCGGGAGAAGGGCCGGGGAGCTGTTTTTT
v_call: TRBV7-8
d_call: TRBD2
j_call: TRBJ2-2
clone_size: .

cdr3_aa: CSVEPQGGEQYF
cdr3_nt: TGCAGCGTTGAACCCCAGGGCGGCGAGCAGTACTTC
v_call: TRBV29-1
d_call: .
j_call: TRBJ2-7
clone_size: .

cdr3_aa: CASSRASNQPQHF
cdr3_nt: TGTGCCAGCAGTCGCGCAAGCAATCAGCCCCAGCATTTT
v_call: TRBV3-1/TRBV3-2
d_call: .
j_call: TRBJ1-5
clone_size: .

cdr3_aa: CASSDDTGLETQYF
cdr3_nt: TGTGCCAGCAGTGACGATACAGGGTTGGAGACCCAGTACTTC
v_call: TRBV6-1
d_call: .
j_call: TRBJ2-5
clone_size: few

cdr3_aa: CASSQEGGGLAYAHEQYF
cdr3_nt: TGCGCCAGCAGCCAAGAGGGTGGAGGGCTAGCCTATGCCCACGAGCAGTACTTC
v_call: TRBV4-3
d_call: .
j_call: TRBJ2-7
clone_size: .

cdr3_aa: CASSPLAGGHSYEQYF
cdr3_nt: TGTGCCAGCAGTCCTCTAGCGGGAGGCCACTCCTACGAGCAGTACTTC
v_call: TRBV28
d_call: TRBD2
j_call: TRBJ2-7
clone_size: .

cdr3_aa: CASSPSAGAYEQYF
cdr3_nt: TGTGCCAGTAGCCCCTCGGCGGGAGCCTACGAGCAGTACTTC
v_call: TRBV19
d_call: TRBD2
j_call: TRBJ2-7
clone_size: .

cdr3_aa: CATSDVYREQYF
cdr3_nt: TGTGCCACCAGTGACGTTTACAGGGAACAGTACTTC
v_call: TRBV24-1
d_call: .
j_call: TRBJ2-7
clone_size: .

cdr3_aa: CASSPGTIIGDTQYF
cdr3_nt: TGTGCCAGCAGCCCCGGGACTATAATAGGAGATACGCAGTATTTT
v_call: TRBV7-9
d_call: TRBD2
j_call: TRBJ2-3
clone_size: once

cdr3_aa: CASSQATGGNEQFF
cdr3_nt: TGTGCCAGCAGCCAAGCCACAGGTGGCAATGAGCAGTTCTTC
v_call: TRBV14
d_call: .
j_call: TRBJ2-1
clone_size: .

cdr3_aa: CASSLERRYEQYF
cdr3_nt: TGTGCCAGCAGCTTAGAACGGAGATACGAGCAGTACTTC
v_call: TRBV7-2
d_call: .
j_call: TRBJ2-7
clone_size: .

cdr3_aa: CASSQGAVPGGYEQYF
cdr3_nt: TGTGCCAGCAGCCAAGGGGCGGTCCCGGGGGGATACGAGCAGTACTTC
v_call: TRBV4-2
d_call: TRBD2
j_call: TRBJ2-7
clone_size: .

cdr3_aa: CASSLGASYEQYF
cdr3_nt: TGCGCCAGCAGCTTAGGGGCCTCCTACGAGCAGTACTTC
v_call: TRBV5-1
d_call: .
j_call: TRBJ2-7
clone_size: .

cdr3_aa: CASSYGTGLYGYTF
cdr3_nt: TGTGCCAGCAGTTACGGGACAGGCTTATATGGCTACACCTTC
v_call: TRBV6-2/TRBV6-3
d_call: TRBD1
j_call: TRBJ1-2
clone_size: .

cdr3_aa: CASSSVPSRSNQPQHF
cdr3_nt: TGTGCCAGCAGTTCCGTCCCGAGTCGGAGCAATCAGCCCCAGCATTTT
v_call: TRBV27
d_call: .
j_call: TRBJ1-5
clone_size: .

cdr3_aa: CASSAISYYEQYF
cdr3_nt: TGTGCCAGCAGCGCCATCTCCTATTACGAGCAGTACTTC
v_call: TRBV6-5
d_call: .
j_call: TRBJ2-7
clone_size: .

cdr3_aa: CASRLTGGSVNQPQHF
cdr3_nt: TGTGCCAGCAGGTTGACAGGGGGCTCGGTCAATCAGCCCCAGCATTTT
v_call: TRBV28
d_call: TRBD1
j_call: TRBJ1-5
clone_size: .

cdr3_aa: CASTSGGTGKSPLHF
cdr3_nt: TGTGCCAGCACATCAGGCGGGACAGGGAAATCACCCCTCCACTTT
v_call: TRBV7-2
d_call: TRBD1
j_call: TRBJ1-6
clone_size: few